The rows below give T cell receptor beta chains drawn from one sample of a study of blood T cell repertoires in COVID-19. Method: immunoSEQ multiplex PCR; TCRdb's copy keeps in-frame clones and lacks some. Here the sample spans roughly 250,000 clones, around 85% being singletons. Sequencing was done on a sample of peripheral blood. These receptors originate from a woman aged 35 to 49 with active or convalescent COVID-19. Each CDR3 is given with its conserved first and last residue. The order of the fields is D gene, V gene, clone size, J gene, CDR3 protein, CDR3 DNA. A D gene is named only where the DNA matches it firmly. Part of the rows lack a size; the others show once, few, many or a class for expanded clones.

>TRBD1|TRBV18|-|TRBJ2-2
CASSRDRGNTGELFF
TGTGCCAGCTCACGAGACAGGGGGAACACCGGGGAGCTGTTTTTT
>TRBD2|TRBV7-8|once|TRBJ2-3
CASSLESSGGWTDTQYF
TGTGCCAGCAGCTTAGAATCTAGCGGGGGGTGGACAGATACGCAGTATTTT
>TRBD2|TRBV12-3/TRBV12-4|once|TRBJ2-1
CASKRGSYNEQFF
TGTGCCAGCAAGCGGGGATCCTACAATGAGCAGTTCTTC
>-|TRBV5-6|-|TRBJ2-5
CASSLMQGMETQYF
TGTGCCAGCAGCTTGATGCAGGGGATGGAGACCCAGTACTTC
>-|TRBV5-1|many|TRBJ2-3
CASSFGADNTDTQYF
TGCGCCAGCAGCTTTGGGGCAGATAACACAGATACGCAGTATTTT
>TRBD1|TRBV19|-|TRBJ2-7
CASSINTGGYEQYF
TGTGCCAGTAGTATCAATACAGGGGGCTACGAGCAGTACTTC
>TRBD1|TRBV28|once|TRBJ2-7
CASSLTGNGAYEQYF
TGTGCCAGCAGTTTGACAGGGAATGGGGCCTACGAGCAGTACTTC
>TRBD1|TRBV30|-|TRBJ2-1
CAWSRTGVYNEQFF
TGTGCCTGGAGTCGGACAGGGGTTTACAATGAGCAGTTCTTC
>TRBD2|TRBV9|-|TRBJ2-3
CASSGRLAGTDTQYF
TGTGCCAGCAGCGGCCGACTAGCGGGCACAGATACGCAGTATTTT
>-|TRBV6-2/TRBV6-3|-|TRBJ2-7
CASSYRGSYEQYF
TGTGCCAGCAGTTACCGGGGATCTTACGAGCAGTACTTC
>-|TRBV3-1/TRBV3-2|-|TRBJ1-1
CASSQGAAGVSNTEAFF
TGTGCCAGCAGCCAAGGGGCGGCAGGGGTGTCGAACACTGAAGCTTTCTTT
>TRBD1|TRBV12-3/TRBV12-4|-|TRBJ2-7
CASSSGGEQYF
TGTGCCAGCAGTTCAGGGGGCGAGCAGTACTTC
>-|TRBV29-1|-|TRBJ1-6
CSAGWGGRNSPLHF
TGCAGCGCCGGGTGGGGAGGGAGGAATTCACCCCTCCACTTT
>TRBD2|TRBV3-1/TRBV3-2|few|TRBJ2-5
CASSERLAGGETQYF
TGTGCCAGCAGCGAGAGACTAGCGGGGGGAGAGACCCAGTACTTC
>TRBD1|TRBV14|-|TRBJ2-5
CASSGQGETQYF
TGTGCCAGCAGTGGACAGGGAGAGACCCAGTACTTC
>-|TRBV20-1|-|TRBJ1-1
CSARRSTEAFF
TGCAGTGCTAGGAGGAGTACTGAAGCTTTCTTT
>-|TRBV3-1/TRBV3-2|few|TRBJ1-1
CASSLNLNTEAFF
TGTGCCAGCAGCCTAAATTTGAACACTGAAGCTTTCTTT
>-|TRBV18|-|TRBJ2-5
CASSPGTMPSGETQYF
TGTGCCAGCTCACCCGGGACAATGCCCTCCGGAGAGACCCAGTACTTC
>TRBD1|TRBV2|-|TRBJ2-1
CARGTATFTNEQFF
TGTGCCAGAGGGACAGCCACCTTTACCAATGAGCAGTTCTTC
>-|TRBV7-9|-|TRBJ1-2
CASSLGGAQGYTF
TGTGCCAGCAGCTTAGGGGGAGCCCAGGGCTACACCTTC
>-|TRBV12-3/TRBV12-4|-|TRBJ1-2
CASSPQRGYGYTF
TGTGCCAGCAGTCCCCAAAGGGGCTATGGCTACACCTTC
>-|TRBV27|few|TRBJ2-5
CASSPLLSGETQYF
TGTGCCAGCAGTCCACTCCTGTCGGGGGAGACCCAGTACTTC
>TRBD1|TRBV6-6|-|TRBJ1-1
CASTPARGHTEAFF
TGTGCCAGCACCCCCGCCAGGGGGCACACTGAAGCTTTCTTT
>-|TRBV7-3|-|TRBJ2-3
CASSLAGSGDTQYF
TGTGCCAGCAGCTTAGCGGGGAGTGGAGATACGCAGTATTTT
>-|TRBV28|-|TRBJ1-1
CASSFQGRTEAFF
TGTGCCAGCAGTTTTCAGGGTCGGACTGAAGCTTTCTTT
>-|TRBV11-2|-|TRBJ1-5
CASSSQGYNQPQHF
TGTGCCAGCAGCTCTCAGGGATACAATCAGCCCCAGCATTTT
>-|TRBV5-6|many|TRBJ1-1
CASSSDTGSGTEAFF
TGTGCCAGCAGCTCTGATACAGGGTCGGGCACTGAAGCTTTCTTT
>-|TRBV9|-|TRBJ2-3
CASSVVEGRVTDTQYF
TGTGCCAGCAGCGTAGTGGAGGGCCGGGTCACAGATACGCAGTATTTT
>-|TRBV6-2/TRBV6-3|-|TRBJ1-1
CASSYSTSESRVAFF
TGTGCCAGCAGTTACTCGACGTCAGAGAGCCGGGTGGCTTTCTTT
>TRBD1|TRBV20-1|-|TRBJ1-3
CSASFAGQGANTIYF
TGCAGTGCTAGTTTTGCGGGACAGGGGGCAAACACCATATATTTT
>-|TRBV28|-|TRBJ2-1
CASSPRTAYNEQFF
TGTGCCAGCAGCCCGAGGACAGCTTACAATGAGCAGTTCTTC
>TRBD1|TRBV11-2|-|TRBJ1-2
CASSLRQGHTYGYTF
TGTGCCAGCAGCTTACGACAGGGGCATACGTATGGCTACACCTTC
>-|TRBV2|-|TRBJ1-4
CASSVSRGNNEKLFF
TGTGCCAGCAGTGTATCGCGGGGGAATAATGAAAAACTGTTTTTT
>TRBD2|TRBV5-1|-|TRBJ2-3
CASSLGLAGVDTQYF
TGCGCCAGCAGCCTGGGACTAGCGGGGGTAGATACGCAGTATTTT
>TRBD2|TRBV5-4|-|TRBJ2-3
CASSLTSGADTQYF
TGTGCCAGCAGCTTGACTAGCGGGGCAGATACGCAGTATTTT
>-|TRBV18|once|TRBJ1-3
CASSPGGSGNTIYF
TGTGCCAGCTCACCGGGGGGCTCTGGAAACACCATATATTTT
>TRBD1|TRBV24-1|-|TRBJ1-5
CATSDPGTGNQPQHF
TGTGCCACCAGTGACCCCGGGACAGGGAATCAGCCCCAGCATTTT
>TRBD1|TRBV19|few|TRBJ1-5
CASSFRQGLSGNQPQHF
TGTGCCAGTAGTTTCCGACAGGGGCTTTCGGGCAATCAGCCCCAGCATTTT
>TRBD1|TRBV6-1|-|TRBJ2-3
CASSERATGADTQYF
TGTGCCAGCAGTGAACGGGCAACAGGGGCAGATACGCAGTATTTT
>-|TRBV10-3|-|TRBJ1-1
CAISDLSNTEAFF
TGTGCCATCAGTGATCTTTCGAACACTGAAGCTTTCTTT
>TRBD2|TRBV3-1/TRBV3-2|-|TRBJ2-1
CASRLSGGAPYNEQFF
TGTGCCAGCAGACTTAGCGGGGGGGCCCCCTACAATGAGCAGTTCTTC
>TRBD1|TRBV19|-|TRBJ1-1
CASSVLRDRPIRNTEAFF
TGTGCCAGTAGTGTTCTCCGGGACAGACCAATCAGAAACACTGAAGCTTTCTTT
>-|TRBV9|-|TRBJ1-2
CASSVAREPLYGYTF
TGTGCCAGCAGCGTAGCTAGGGAGCCGCTCTATGGCTACACCTTC
>TRBD1|TRBV27|-|TRBJ1-2
CASSFGTGNGYTF
TGTGCCAGCAGTTTTGGGACAGGGAACGGCTACACCTTC
>TRBD1|TRBV29-1|once|TRBJ1-2
CSVTGGYGYTF
TGCAGCGTGACAGGGGGATATGGCTACACCTTC
>TRBD1|TRBV14|-|TRBJ2-1
CASSQDRGTGGNEQFF
TGTGCCAGCAGCCAAGATAGGGGGACAGGGGGCAATGAGCAGTTCTTC
>TRBD1|TRBV28|-|TRBJ1-1
CASSSDQGAEDMNTEAFF
TGTGCCAGCAGTTCGGATCAGGGGGCGGAAGACATGAACACTGAAGCTTTCTTT
>-|TRBV21-1|-|TRBJ2-2
CASSKARPQGTSGELFF
TGTGCCAGCAGCAAAGCTCGGCCCCAGGGGACGTCCGGGGAGCTGTTTTTT
>TRBD1|TRBV6-5|-|TRBJ1-2
CASSPGQGTYGYTF
TGTGCCAGCAGCCCGGGACAGGGGACCTATGGCTACACCTTC
>-|TRBV7-2|once|TRBJ1-1
CASSFNKNTEAFF
TGTGCCAGCAGCTTTAACAAGAACACTGAAGCTTTCTTT
>-|TRBV28|-|TRBJ1-2
CASSFRIRGADGYTF
TGTGCCAGCAGTTTTCGAATTCGGGGGGCTGATGGCTACACCTTC
>-|TRBV11-2|-|TRBJ2-7
CASSAGGIWYF
TGTGCCAGCAGCGCGGGTGGGATCTGGTACTTC
>TRBD2|TRBV7-2|-|TRBJ2-5
CASSPSSSGGIETQYF
TGTGCCAGCAGCCCAAGCAGTAGCGGGGGGATAGAGACCCAGTACTTC
>-|TRBV30|-|TRBJ1-3
CAWSYPRGAGGNTIYF
TGTGCCTGGAGTTACCCCCGGGGGGCAGGTGGAAACACCATATATTTT